This T cell receptor (beta chain) was captured in a study of response to subunit inactivated influenza vaccine. Study results and caveats: Authors suggested that a seasonal influenza vaccination recruits few new T cells each time.

Turning to this clonotype: The antigen remains unidentified.

MiXCR, run by TCRdb on the RT-PCR reads, gives a single entry per CDR3 protein. The repertoire has roughly 700,000 distinct CDR3 sequences, 15% to 17% of them found once; the top ten carry around 10%. Sequencing was performed on PBMCs from blood, taken about 11 days after vaccination. The sequence was obtained from a man in his forties or fifties who received an inactivated influenza vaccine.

In DNA, the CDR3 is TGTGCCAGCAGTTTATTAGCAGGGGGGCGAGTAAACATTCAGTACTTC. Its protein product is CASSLLAGGRVNIQYF. The chain uses TRBV28 and TRBJ2-4; tentatively, D is TRBD1 (7 bases). Germline V lookup: CDR1 MDHEN, CDR2 SYDVKM. V lost 1 base and J lost 6, with 16 bases in between. This CDR3 region has 16 residues.